The clone carrying this T cell receptor (beta chain) was seen repeatedly, ten times or more. The CDR3 extends over 13 amino acids. Trimming took off 8 bases at V and 6 bases at J, with 11 bases between the two ends. Looked up from germline, CDR1 is SNHLY and CDR2 is FYNNEI. The data derive from a study of CD8 T cells in ankylosing spondylitis. TCRdb reprocessed the 5' RACE reads via MiXCR and lists one record per CDR3 protein. The sample lists roughly 250,000 distinct CDR3 sequences, 8% to 9.5% occurring once. The source material was blood, either unsorted or a sorted T cell fraction (not recorded which). This clonotype originated in a male donor with ankylosing spondylitis or in good health (not recorded which). The rearrangement uses TRBV2 and TRBJ1-6; tentative D call: TRBD1 (5 bases). CDR3 DNA: TGTGCCAGCTCGCAGGGAGCTAATTCACCCCTCCACTTT. It translates to CASSQGANSPLHF.